These T cell receptor beta chains were read from a single sample in a study of T cell responses to AZD1222 COVID-19 vaccine. Profiling relied on immunoSEQ multiplex PCR, and the TCRdb table lists in-frame clones only, not all of them. The sample consists of roughly 190,000 clones, approximately 93% of them appearing once. The source material was peripheral blood, sampled on day 0 of AZD1222 vaccination. The origin of the receptors is an adult in good health. CDR3s include the opening cysteine and the closing phenylalanine or tryptophan. The D gene is left open where the match is weak. A clone size is listed for some rows: how often the clone was seen (once, few, many), or a class if it is expanded.

size: few; V: TRBV7-6; length: 15; D: NA; J: TRBJ2-7; CDR3: CASSLRSGTVYEQYF; DNA: TGTGCCAGCAGCTTAAGGAGCGGGACAGTTTACGAGCAGTACTTC
size: once; V: TRBV25-1; length: 15; D: TRBD2; J: TRBJ2-3; CDR3: CASSSTGGLTDTQYF; DNA: TGTGCCAGCAGTTCGACGGGGGGACTCACAGATACGCAGTATTTT
size: NA; V: TRBV20-1; length: 13; D: TRBD1; J: TRBJ1-1; CDR3: CSASLRGSTEAFF; DNA: TGCAGTGCTAGTCTCAGGGGGAGCACTGAAGCTTTCTTT
size: NA; V: TRBV5-5; length: 19; D: TRBD2; J: TRBJ2-3; CDR3: CASSLSWDPGLASTDTQYF; DNA: TGTGCCAGCAGCTTGTCGTGGGACCCGGGACTAGCGAGCACAGATACGCAGTATTTT
size: NA; V: TRBV5-1; length: 14; D: NA; J: TRBJ2-1; CDR3: CASSLAPPVVEQFF; DNA: TGCGCCAGCAGCTTGGCCCCCCCAGTCGTGGAGCAGTTCTTC
size: NA; V: TRBV19; length: 14; D: NA; J: TRBJ2-7; CDR3: CASQKTAAPYEQYF; DNA: TGTGCCAGTCAGAAGACGGCGGCGCCCTACGAGCAGTACTTC
size: NA; V: TRBV4-1; length: 16; D: TRBD1; J: TRBJ2-4; CDR3: CASSQGDSLAKNIQYF; DNA: TGCGCCAGCAGCCAAGGGGACAGCCTAGCCAAAAACATTCAGTACTTC
size: NA; V: TRBV12-3/TRBV12-4; length: 13; D: NA; J: TRBJ2-6; CDR3: CASSLGGANVLTF; DNA: TGTGCCAGCAGCCTAGGGGGGGCCAACGTCCTGACTTTC
size: NA; V: TRBV4-2; length: 20; D: TRBD2; J: TRBJ2-2; CDR3: CASSQELQVAGMVGTGELFF; DNA: TGTGCCAGCAGCCAAGAATTGCAGGTAGCGGGAATGGTTGGGACCGGGGAGCTGTTTTTT
size: NA; V: TRBV7-9; length: 18; D: TRBD2; J: TRBJ2-1; CDR3: CASSLVRVREGQDNEQFF; DNA: TGTGCCAGCAGCTTAGTAAGAGTTCGGGAGGGCCAGGACAATGAGCAGTTCTTC
size: NA; V: TRBV21-1; length: 16; D: NA; J: TRBJ2-1; CDR3: CASSKKSPYPYNEQFF; DNA: TGTGCCAGCAGCAAGAAGTCGCCATACCCCTACAATGAGCAGTTCTTC
size: NA; V: TRBV29-1; length: 12; D: NA; J: TRBJ1-2; CDR3: CSVELMGRAFTF; DNA: TGCAGCGTTGAATTGATGGGGAGAGCCTTCACCTTC
size: NA; V: TRBV6-5; length: 13; D: NA; J: TRBJ2-2; CDR3: CASSRRIGGELFF; DNA: TGTGCCAGCAGTCGAAGAATTGGCGGGGAGCTGTTTTTT
size: NA; V: TRBV7-2; length: 14; D: TRBD1; J: TRBJ1-2; CDR3: CASSHQTGRDGYTF; DNA: TGTGCCAGCAGCCACCAGACAGGGAGGGATGGCTACACCTTC
size: NA; V: TRBV7-7; length: 19; D: TRBD2; J: TRBJ2-5; CDR3: CASSFQATSGGASWETQYF; DNA: TGTGCCAGCAGCTTTCAGGCGACTAGCGGGGGGGCCAGTTGGGAGACCCAGTACTTC
size: NA; V: TRBV7-8; length: 15; D: NA; J: TRBJ1-1; CDR3: CASSTEGPPNTEAFF; DNA: TGTGCCAGCAGTACAGAGGGGCCCCCCAACACTGAAGCTTTCTTT
size: NA; V: TRBV6-5; length: 11; D: NA; J: TRBJ1-3; CDR3: CASTAGNTIYF; DNA: TGTGCCAGCACGGCTGGAAACACCATATATTTT
size: NA; V: TRBV5-1; length: 14; D: NA; J: TRBJ1-1; CDR3: CASSSNDGGTEAFF; DNA: TGCGCCAGCAGCTCCAACGACGGCGGGACTGAAGCTTTCTTT
size: once; V: TRBV5-1; length: 14; D: TRBD2; J: TRBJ2-7; CDR3: CASSLELAGVEQYF; DNA: TGCGCCAGCAGCTTGGAGCTAGCGGGAGTTGAGCAGTACTTC
size: NA; V: TRBV9; length: 13; D: NA; J: TRBJ1-1; CDR3: CASSTHDNTEAFF; DNA: TGTGCCAGCAGCACACACGACAACACTGAAGCTTTCTTT
size: NA; V: TRBV2; length: 20; D: NA; J: TRBJ2-2; CDR3: CASRHGRDAGYRPVTGELFF; DNA: TGTGCCAGCAGGCACGGCCGGGACGCTGGATACCGACCCGTAACCGGGGAGCTGTTTTTT
size: NA; V: TRBV27; length: 10; D: NA; J: TRBJ1-2; CDR3: CAILPDGYTF; DNA: TGTGCCATTCTCCCGGATGGCTACACCTTC
size: NA; V: TRBV5-1; length: 15; D: NA; J: TRBJ2-2; CDR3: CASSLGWTSTGELFF; DNA: TGCGCCAGCAGCTTAGGTTGGACTTCCACCGGGGAGCTGTTTTTT
size: NA; V: TRBV7-9; length: 15; D: TRBD1; J: TRBJ1-1; CDR3: CASSARDRGHTEAFF; DNA: TGTGCCAGCAGCGCGCGGGACAGAGGACACACTGAAGCTTTCTTT
size: NA; V: TRBV4-1; length: 15; D: NA; J: TRBJ1-3; CDR3: CASSQDLGERNTIYF; DNA: TGCGCCAGCAGCCAAGATCTAGGTGAAAGAAACACCATATATTTT
size: NA; V: TRBV6-4; length: 13; D: NA; J: TRBJ1-2; CDR3: CASSTTRQNGYTF; DNA: TGTGCCAGCAGTACGACTAGACAGAATGGCTACACCTTC
size: NA; V: TRBV6-5; length: 12; D: NA; J: TRBJ1-2; CDR3: CASFGGNYGYTF; DNA: TGTGCCAGCTTCGGGGGAAACTATGGCTACACCTTC
size: NA; V: TRBV5-1; length: 14; D: NA; J: TRBJ1-4; CDR3: CASSLQGTNEKLFF; DNA: TGCGCCAGCAGCTTACAGGGAACTAATGAAAAACTGTTTTTT
size: NA; V: TRBV18; length: 14; D: TRBD1; J: TRBJ2-7; CDR3: CASSPGRGRDEQYF; DNA: TGTGCCAGCTCACCAGGTAGGGGGCGAGACGAGCAGTACTTC
size: NA; V: TRBV6-1; length: 15; D: NA; J: TRBJ1-4; CDR3: CASSEWPRQDEKLFF; DNA: TGTGCCAGCAGTGAATGGCCGAGACAGGACGAAAAACTGTTTTTT
size: NA; V: TRBV11-2; length: 17; D: TRBD2; J: TRBJ2-5; CDR3: CASSLEGIAGAQETQYF; DNA: TGTGCCAGCAGCTTAGAGGGGATAGCGGGGGCCCAAGAGACCCAGTACTTC
size: NA; V: TRBV15; length: 14; D: NA; J: TRBJ2-1; CDR3: CATRTSTSYNEQFF; DNA: TGTGCCACCAGGACCTCAACCTCTTACAATGAGCAGTTCTTC
size: NA; V: TRBV19; length: 14; D: NA; J: TRBJ1-1; CDR3: CASSTLLGQTEAFF; DNA: TGTGCCAGTAGTACCCTACTCGGACAAACTGAAGCTTTCTTT
size: NA; V: TRBV14; length: 13; D: NA; J: TRBJ2-7; CDR3: CASSPIPLGEQYF; DNA: TGTGCCAGCAGTCCTATCCCGTTGGGCGAGCAGTACTTC
size: NA; V: TRBV28; length: 12; D: NA; J: TRBJ1-5; CDR3: CASSLGNQPQHF; DNA: TGTGCCAGCAGTTTAGGTAATCAGCCCCAGCATTTT
size: once; V: TRBV29-1; length: 12; D: NA; J: TRBJ1-1; CDR3: CSVVASNTEAFF; DNA: TGCAGCGTTGTGGCCAGCAACACTGAAGCTTTCTTT
size: NA; V: TRBV3-1/TRBV3-2; length: 13; D: NA; J: TRBJ2-3; CDR3: CASSRPGEGTQYF; DNA: TGTGCCAGCAGCCGGCCAGGGGAGGGTACGCAGTATTTT
size: NA; V: TRBV19; length: 17; D: TRBD1; J: TRBJ1-2; CDR3: CASSRPPGTGGTSGYTF; DNA: TGTGCCAGTAGCAGACCACCCGGGACAGGGGGCACTAGTGGCTACACCTTC
size: NA; V: TRBV6-6; length: 15; D: TRBD1; J: TRBJ1-2; CDR3: CASSRGQRENYGYTF; DNA: TGTGCCAGCAGTAGGGGACAGAGAGAAAACTATGGCTACACCTTC
size: NA; V: TRBV18; length: 14; D: TRBD1; J: TRBJ1-2; CDR3: CASSPPGTAHGYTF; DNA: TGTGCCAGCTCACCACCCGGGACAGCGCATGGCTACACCTTC
size: NA; V: TRBV20-1; length: 11; D: TRBD2; J: TRBJ2-1; CDR3: CSPSGRNEQFF; DNA: TGCAGTCCTAGCGGGAGAAATGAGCAGTTCTTC
size: NA; V: TRBV6-5; length: 14; D: NA; J: TRBJ2-7; CDR3: CAAGGSHSSYEQYF; DNA: TGTGCCGCAGGGGGGAGCCATTCCTCCTACGAGCAGTACTTC
size: NA; V: TRBV7-2; length: 13; D: NA; J: TRBJ2-1; CDR3: CASSFSGYNEQFF; DNA: TGTGCCAGCAGCTTTAGTGGATACAATGAGCAGTTCTTC
size: NA; V: TRBV9; length: 15; D: NA; J: TRBJ1-3; CDR3: CASSSRDFSGNTIYF; DNA: TGTGCCAGCAGCAGCAGGGATTTCTCTGGAAACACCATATATTTT
size: NA; V: TRBV6-1; length: 16; D: TRBD1; J: TRBJ1-5; CDR3: CASSQAWTGADQPQHF; DNA: TGTGCCAGCAGTCAAGCTTGGACAGGCGCGGATCAGCCCCAGCATTTT
size: NA; V: TRBV7-9; length: 16; D: TRBD1; J: TRBJ1-1; CDR3: CASSLAPGQGSTEAFF; DNA: TGTGCCAGCAGCTTAGCCCCGGGACAGGGATCCACTGAAGCTTTCTTT
size: NA; V: TRBV2; length: 14; D: TRBD1; J: TRBJ1-2; CDR3: CASSLDRTGYGYTF; DNA: TGTGCCAGCAGCTTGGACAGGACTGGTTATGGCTACACCTTC
size: NA; V: TRBV10-2; length: 13; D: TRBD1; J: TRBJ1-5; CDR3: CASSTGQGLPQHF; DNA: TGCGCCAGCAGTACCGGACAGGGTCTGCCCCAGCATTTT
size: NA; V: TRBV5-8; length: 15; D: NA; J: TRBJ1-2; CDR3: CASSSPGPSNYGYTF; DNA: TGTGCCAGCAGCTCCCCCGGGCCCTCTAACTATGGCTACACCTTC
size: once; V: TRBV7-9; length: 14; D: TRBD1; J: TRBJ1-5; CDR3: CASSRGLSNQPQHF; DNA: TGTGCCAGCAGCAGGGGGCTTAGCAATCAGCCCCAGCATTTT